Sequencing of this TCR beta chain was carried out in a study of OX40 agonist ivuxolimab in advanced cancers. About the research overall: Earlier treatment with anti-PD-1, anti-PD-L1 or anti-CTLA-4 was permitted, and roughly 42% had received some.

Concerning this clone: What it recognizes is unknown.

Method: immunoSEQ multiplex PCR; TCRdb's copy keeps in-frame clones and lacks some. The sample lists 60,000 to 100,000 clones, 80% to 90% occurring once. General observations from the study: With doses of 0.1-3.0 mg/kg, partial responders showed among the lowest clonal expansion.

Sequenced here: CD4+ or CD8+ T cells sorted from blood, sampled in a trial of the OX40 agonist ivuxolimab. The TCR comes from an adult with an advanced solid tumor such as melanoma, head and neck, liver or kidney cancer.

For the CDR3, the DNA is TGTGCCACCAGCAGAGGGGACGGGAGCGGAACGGAGACCCAGTACTTC. Amino acids: CATSRGDGSGTETQYF. The genes are TRBV15 and TRBJ2-5, with D perhaps matching TRBD2 (6 bases). Germline loops: CDR1 LNHNV, CDR2 YYDKDF (reference sequence). Deletions cut 1 base from V and 5 bases from J, with 17 bases between. This CDR3 is built from 16 residues.